This TCR beta chain was sequenced during a study of cytomegalovirus exposure and HLA in healthy donors. CDR1 and CDR2 (germline): MNHNS, SASEGT. This CDR3 contains 13 residues. The trim removed 7 bases at V and 2 bases at J, leaving 2 bases unmatched. Amplification used 60 Vbeta primers and 13 Jbeta primers. Repertoires were generated with immunoSEQ multiplex PCR, while TCRdb's copy carries only in-frame clones and drops some. The sample lists about 120,000 clones, 60% to 80% occurring once. Of note for this clone: Its antigen remains unidentified.

Findings and caveats of the study: The later analysis indicated that the majority of CMV-associated TCR beta chains appeared HLA-restricted. Later, an analysis showed that TCR beta chains associated with HLA were more clonally expanded than others that were equally common.

The sample taken for sequencing was PBMCs. The receptor was derived from a man over 45 in good health and CMV-seropositive. The V and J genes are TRBV6-1 and TRBJ1-5, with 7 bases matching TRBD1. The CDR3 region is CASTGQGNQPQHF. DNA of the CDR3: TGTGCCAGCACTGGACAGGGCAATCAGCCCCAGCATTTT.